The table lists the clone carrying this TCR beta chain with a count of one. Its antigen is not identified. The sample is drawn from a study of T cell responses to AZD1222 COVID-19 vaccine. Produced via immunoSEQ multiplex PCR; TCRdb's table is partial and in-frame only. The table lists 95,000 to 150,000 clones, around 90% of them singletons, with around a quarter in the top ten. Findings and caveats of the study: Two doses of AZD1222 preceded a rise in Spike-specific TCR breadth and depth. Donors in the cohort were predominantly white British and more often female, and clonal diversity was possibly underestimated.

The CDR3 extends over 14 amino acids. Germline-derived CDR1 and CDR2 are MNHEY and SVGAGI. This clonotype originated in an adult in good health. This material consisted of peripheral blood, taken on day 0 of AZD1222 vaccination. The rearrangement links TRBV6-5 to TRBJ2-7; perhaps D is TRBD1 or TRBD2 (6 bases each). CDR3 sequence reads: CVSRGPGGVNEQYF. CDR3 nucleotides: TGTGTATCCAGGGGTCCCGGGGGAGTGAACGAGCAGTACTTC.